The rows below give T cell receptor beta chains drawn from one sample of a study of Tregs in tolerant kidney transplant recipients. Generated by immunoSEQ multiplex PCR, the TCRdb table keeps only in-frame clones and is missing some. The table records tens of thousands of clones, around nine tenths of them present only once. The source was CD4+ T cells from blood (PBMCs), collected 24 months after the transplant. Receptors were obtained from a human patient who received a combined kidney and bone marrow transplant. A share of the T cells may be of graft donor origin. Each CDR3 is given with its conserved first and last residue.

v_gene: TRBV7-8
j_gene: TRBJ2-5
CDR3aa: CASQLVVGETQYF

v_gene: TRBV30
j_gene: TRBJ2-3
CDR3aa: CACRDRGRDTQYF

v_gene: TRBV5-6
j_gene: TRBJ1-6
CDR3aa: CASSFVRGGSPLHF

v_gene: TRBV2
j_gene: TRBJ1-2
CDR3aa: CASRKGEDYGYTF

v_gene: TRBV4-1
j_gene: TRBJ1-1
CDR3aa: CASSRGDGNTEAFF

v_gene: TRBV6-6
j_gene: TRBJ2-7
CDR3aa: CASSPRTGEAEQYF

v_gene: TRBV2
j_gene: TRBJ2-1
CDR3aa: CASSRTGLSYNEQFF

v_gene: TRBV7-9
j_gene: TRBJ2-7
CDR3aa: CASSLVPGHSYEQYF

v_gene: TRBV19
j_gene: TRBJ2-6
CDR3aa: CASSILSTAGANVLTF

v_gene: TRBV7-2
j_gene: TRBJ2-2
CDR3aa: CASSSPGGAGGELFF

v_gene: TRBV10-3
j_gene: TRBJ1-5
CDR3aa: CAITDSGNQPQHF

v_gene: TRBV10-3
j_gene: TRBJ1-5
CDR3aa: CAISDVDRGNNQPQHF

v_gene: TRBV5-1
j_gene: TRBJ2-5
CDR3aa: CASSLSVRGETQYF

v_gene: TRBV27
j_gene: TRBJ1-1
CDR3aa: CASRTFQGGTEAFF

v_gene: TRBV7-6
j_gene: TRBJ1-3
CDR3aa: CASSLGVSGNTIYF

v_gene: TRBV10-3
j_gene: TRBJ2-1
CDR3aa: CAIRDRVTFYNEQFF

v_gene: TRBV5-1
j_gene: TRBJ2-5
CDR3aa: CASRPQGAGETQYF

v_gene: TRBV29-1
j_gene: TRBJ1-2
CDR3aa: CSEKQGAGNYGYTF

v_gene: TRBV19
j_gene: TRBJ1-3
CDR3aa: CASRTGHSGNTIYF

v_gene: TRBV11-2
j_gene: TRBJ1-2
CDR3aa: CASSLTRTGTNYGYTF

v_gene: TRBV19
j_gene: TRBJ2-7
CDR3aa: CASSIDVPGANEQYF

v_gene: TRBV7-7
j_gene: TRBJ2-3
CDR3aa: CASSLRAGGGVDTDTQYF

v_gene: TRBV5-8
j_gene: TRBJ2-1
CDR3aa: CASRHGTYNEQFF

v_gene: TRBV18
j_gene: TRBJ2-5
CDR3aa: CASSTRTSGGAGETQYF

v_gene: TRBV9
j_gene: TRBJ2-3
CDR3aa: CASSSRVVTDTQYF

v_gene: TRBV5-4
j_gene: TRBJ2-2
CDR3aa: CASTRPLGGDTGELFF

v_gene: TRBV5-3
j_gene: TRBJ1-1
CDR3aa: CARSLGAGGIEDTEAFF

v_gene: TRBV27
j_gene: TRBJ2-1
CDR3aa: CASRDSGYNEQFF

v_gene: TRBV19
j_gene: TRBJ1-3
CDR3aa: CASSSLQGNTIYF

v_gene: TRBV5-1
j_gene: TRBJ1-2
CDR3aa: CASSPGGGYGYTF

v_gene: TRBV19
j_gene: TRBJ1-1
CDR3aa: CASSNRGTGKNTEAFF

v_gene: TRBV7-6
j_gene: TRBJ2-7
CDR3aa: CASSSDRSYEQYF

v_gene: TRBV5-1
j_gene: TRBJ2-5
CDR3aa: CASRGTGQETQYF

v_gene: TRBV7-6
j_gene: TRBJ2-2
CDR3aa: CASSLLPKVAGRESRTGELFF

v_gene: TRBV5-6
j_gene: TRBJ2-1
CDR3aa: CASSLGTRDEQFF

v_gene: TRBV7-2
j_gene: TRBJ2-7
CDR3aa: CASSWPGQGYEQYF

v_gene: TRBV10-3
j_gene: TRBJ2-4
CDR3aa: CATRDSEAKNIQYF

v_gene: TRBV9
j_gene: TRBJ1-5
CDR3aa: CASSRGTYNQPQHF

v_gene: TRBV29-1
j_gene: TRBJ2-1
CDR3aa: CSAGTRVDEQFF

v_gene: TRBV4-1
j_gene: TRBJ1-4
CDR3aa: CASSRPTTGINEKLFF

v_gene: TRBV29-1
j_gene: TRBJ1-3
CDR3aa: CSALLPGNTIYF

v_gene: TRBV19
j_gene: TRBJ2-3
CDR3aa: CASSIGQGAGTQYF

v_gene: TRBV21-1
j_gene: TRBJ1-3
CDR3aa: CASSKAVAGRGNTIYF

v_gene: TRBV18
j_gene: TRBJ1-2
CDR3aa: CASSPGQGGGYTF

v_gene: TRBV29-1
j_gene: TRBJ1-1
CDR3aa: CSGSGTGDNTEAFF

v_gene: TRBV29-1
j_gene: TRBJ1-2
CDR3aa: CSGLGRYGYTF

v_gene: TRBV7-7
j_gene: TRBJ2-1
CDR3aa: CASSLVGGGYNEQFF

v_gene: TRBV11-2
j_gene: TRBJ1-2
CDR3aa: CASSSRQGNYGYTF

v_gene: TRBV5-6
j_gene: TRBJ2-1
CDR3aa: CASSTQGKQFF

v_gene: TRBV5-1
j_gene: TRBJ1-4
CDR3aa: CASSLAGLSANEKLFF